This T cell receptor (beta chain) was captured by sequencing in a study of graft-versus-host responses after intestinal transplantation. Turning to the study itself: Transplants were multivisceral, liver-intestinal, or isolated intestinal. Tacrolimus and steroids were given for about 3 years to all recipients after anti-thymocyte globulin induction.

As regards this clone: No antigen is known for it.

Study-level points and caveats: Some GvH clones appeared in ileal mucosa or blood before recipient bone marrow.

Generated by immunoSEQ multiplex PCR, the TCRdb table keeps only in-frame clones and is missing some. The sample holds around 110,000 clones, roughly nine tenths seen once. Germline V gives CDR1 LGHNA, CDR2 YSLEER. There are 16 residues in the CDR3. V was pared by 4 bases and J by 0 bases, with 4 bases of the junction left unmatched. Specimen: unstimulated CD4+ T cells sorted from spleen or lymph node cells, collected before intestinal transplant. The receptor comes from a human donor who received an intestinal transplant. V is TRBV4-3 and J is TRBJ1-5; 9 bases line up with TRBD1. CDR3 DNA: TGCGCCAGCAGCCTCCGACAGGGGGATAGCAATCAGCCCCAGCATTTT. Residues: CASSLRQGDSNQPQHF.